A single sample gave rise to the 17 T cell receptor beta chains below, sequenced in a study of PD-1 blockade in classical Hodgkin lymphoma. Clones were read by immunoSEQ multiplex PCR, and TCRdb kept only the in-frame ones, dropping some. The sample includes 20,000 to 25,000 clones, around 63% of them seen just once. All patients experienced relapse after autologous stem cell transplantation, and brentuximab vedotin exposure was variable. Specimen: peripheral blood mononuclear cells (PBMCs), collected at baseline. These receptors were taken from a human donor with classical Hodgkin lymphoma.

The chain couples TRBV13 to TRBJ1-4; D remains unclear. V lost 4 bases and J 6 bases, leaving 9 bases between the germline ends. The CDR3 runs 13 residues. Germline V gene lookup returns CDR1 PRHDT and CDR2 FYEKMQ (reference sequence). The CDR3 is CASSSGRDEKLFF. DNA of the CDR3: TGTGCCAGCAGCTCCGGACGTGATGAAAAACTGTTTTTT.

This clone was observed a few times. This sequence joins TRBV11-2 and TRBJ2-5; D is uncertain. The CDR3 is 16 residues long. Germline CDR1 reads SGHAT; CDR2 reads FQNNGV. The V end was cut by 0 bases, the J end by 2 bases, with 13 bases between. The CDR3 loop reads CASSLDGRLTQETQYF. In nucleotides, the CDR3 is TGTGCCAGCAGCTTAGATGGACGTCTAACTCAAGAGACCCAGTACTTC. Using reference TRBV11-2 and TRBJ2-5 for the parts outside the CDR3, the full variable domain is EAGVAQSPRYKIIEKRQSVAFWCNPISGHATLYWYQQILGQGPKLLIQFQNNGVVDDSQLPKDRFSAERLKGVDSTLKIQPAKLEDSAVYLCASSLDGRLTQETQYFGPGTRLLVL.

The chain recombines TRBV6-1 with TRBJ1-1; D is unresolved. Germline assignment: CDR1 MNHNS and CDR2 SASEGT. The CDR3 loop spans 10 amino acids. Trimming left V 6 bases short and J 3 bases short, with 2 bases between. The CDR3 region has the DNA TGTGCCAGCAGATACACTGAAGCTTTCTTT. It yields the protein CASRYTEAFF.

The V call is TRBV7-6, the J call TRBJ1-5, with 7 bases identical to TRBD1. This CDR3 has 16 amino acids. V shed 4 bases, J shed 4 bases, and the junction held 10 bases outside the gene matches. Germline V gives CDR1 SGHVS, CDR2 FNYEAQ. Here the CDR3 reads CASSSGGTAPNQPQHF. The CDR3 DNA reads TGTGCCAGCAGCTCGGGAGGGACAGCGCCTAATCAGCCCCAGCATTTT.

In this sample, this clone is medium-sized. The chain links TRBV28 to TRBJ1-4; 7 bases align to TRBD1. Germline CDR1 reads MDHEN; CDR2 reads SYDVKM. CDR3 length equals 16 residues. Trimming cost V 2 bases and J 7 bases; bases outside gene matches: 10. The CDR3 DNA is TGTGCCAGCAGTTTACCCGGACAGGACACAATTGAAAAACTGTTTTTT. Its translation is CASSLPGQDTIEKLFF.

The chain recombines TRBV2 with TRBJ1-4; the match to TRBD1 covers 9 bases. Trimming at V came to 6 bases and at J to 3 bases, leaving 14 bases not matched to a gene. CDR3 length equals 18 residues. The germline gives CDR1 SNHLY, CDR2 FYNNEI. DNA of the CDR3: TGTGCCAGCAGGGCAAACTCCGGGACAGGGTGGCCTAATGAAAAACTGTTTTTT. Translating it yields CASRANSGTGWPNEKLFF.

Here the CDR3 reads CASSELGNEQFF. The DNA for the CDR3 is TGTGCCAGCAGTGAACTTGGGAATGAGCAGTTCTTC. This rearrangement joins TRBV6-1 to TRBJ2-1; D remains ambiguous. V was cut by 2 bases and J by 7 bases, with 6 bases left in between. The CDR3 length is 12 residues. The germline V gene encodes CDR1 MNHNS and CDR2 SASEGT.

This chain joins TRBV7-2 and TRBJ2-2; 7 bases align to TRBD2. CDR3 length: 15 amino acids. The V segment lost 1 base and the J segment 7 bases; nucleotides outside the gene matches: 6. Germline V gives CDR1 SGHTA, CDR2 FQGNSA. The CDR3 DNA reads TGTGCCAGCAGCTTAGTCGGGGGGATCAGCGGGGAGCTGTTTTTT. Translated, it gives CASSLVGGISGELFF.

The rearrangement joins TRBV6-5 to TRBJ1-1; no reliable D call. CDR1 is MNHEY, CDR2 SVGAGI, per germline. The V gene lost 2 bases and the J gene lost 0 bases, with 13 bases spanning the gap. CDR3 length: 16 amino acids. The CDR3 bases are TGTGCCAGCAGTTACGGTACCCCCGCACTGAACACTGAAGCTTTCTTT. It yields the protein CASSYGTPALNTEAFF.

By sample fraction, this clone is medium-sized (0.01 to 0.1%). V is TRBV27 and J is TRBJ1-2; D not resolved. The CDR3 runs 13 residues. The germline V gene encodes CDR1 MNHEY and CDR2 SMNVEV (reference sequence). V was clipped by 0 bases and J by 4 bases, with 6 bases between them. CDR3 protein: CASSLSSGYGYTF. CDR3 sequence (DNA): TGTGCCAGCAGTTTATCATCCGGCTATGGCTACACCTTC.

The J gene is TRBJ2-7, the V gene TRBV6-5; the D gene is possibly TRBD1 (6 bases). This CDR3 contains 15 residues. CDR1 MNHEY and CDR2 SVGAGI come from the germline V gene. With 0 bases removed from V and 5 bases from J, the gap between germline ends came to 14 bases. CDR3 loop: CASSYSAGEGDEQYF. The CDR3 DNA reads TGTGCCAGCAGTTACTCGGCAGGGGAAGGCGACGAGCAGTACTTC.

The chain has TRBV30 and TRBJ1-6, with D unresolved. V shed 4 bases and J shed 7 bases, with 11 bases lying between them. The CDR3 totals 13 residues. Germline values: CDR1 GTSNPN, CDR2 SVGIG (reference sequence). This chain's CDR3 is CAWMAAGNSPLHF. The CDR3, as DNA: TGTGCCTGGATGGCGGCGGGGAATTCACCCCTCCACTTT.

This clone was recorded a few times. The chain uses TRBV29-1 and TRBJ1-4; perhaps TRBD1 as D (6 bases). Germline V lookup: CDR1 SQVTM, CDR2 ANQGSEA. The V end lost 7 bases, the J end lost 7 bases, and 13 bases lay between the germline ends. CDR3 length equals 12 residues. CDR3 sequence: CSAAGAFEKLFF. In DNA, the CDR3 is TGCAGCGCGGCGGGGGCTTTTGAAAAACTGTTTTTT.

The chain employs TRBV4-3 and TRBJ1-4, with D uncertain. Looked up from germline, CDR1 is LGHNA and CDR2 is YSLEER. There are 15 residues in the CDR3. Trimming shortened V by 0 bases and J by 5 bases, and 10 bases separated the two germline ends. This chain's CDR3 is CASSQDRGGNEKLFF. The CDR3 coding sequence is TGCGCCAGCAGCCAAGATCGGGGAGGGAATGAAAAACTGTTTTTT.

Only one count was recorded for this clone. This rearrangement joins TRBV7-8 to TRBJ2-1; TRBD2 aligns across 10 bases. V lost 5 bases, J lost 5 bases, and 6 bases stayed unmatched. The V gene's germline CDR1 is SGHVS and CDR2 FQNEAQ. This CDR3 region has 15 residues. CDR3 coding DNA: TGTGCCAGCAGCCTAGAGCGGGGGGGGAACAATGAGCAGTTCTTC. Translation: CASSLERGGNNEQFF.

This clone was seen a few times. The chain is built from TRBV7-2 and TRBJ1-5; D is perhaps TRBD1 (6 bases). Trimming took 1 base from V and 7 from J, leaving 17 bases between them. The CDR3 sequence is 16 residues long. The germline CDR1 and CDR2 sequences are SGHTA and FQGNSA. As DNA, the CDR3 is TGTGCCAGCAGCTTAGGTTCAGGGGCACTAGGACAGCCCCAGCATTTT. It codes for CASSLGSGALGQPQHF. The whole variable domain, filled in from reference TRBV7-2 and TRBJ1-5, reads GAGVSQSPSNKVTEKGKDVELRCDPISGHTALYWYRQSLGQGLEFLIYFQGNSAPDKSGLPSDRFSAERTGGSVSTLTIQRTQQEDSAVYLCASSLGSGALGQPQHFGDGTRLSIL.

The chain uses TRBV6-6 and TRBJ2-7, with TRBD1 as a possible D gene (5 bases). Germline-derived CDR1 and CDR2 are MNHNY and SVGAGI (reference sequence). The CDR3 has 14 residues. V was shortened by 2 bases and J by 1 base, with 9 bases between the two germline ends. The CDR3 region has the DNA TGTGCCAGCAGTTACCCCCAGGGTTCCTACGAGCAGTACTTC. This gives the protein CASSYPQGSYEQYF.